This TCR beta chain came from a study of read filtering for tumor transcriptome and immune sequencing. This clonotype has ten or more counts. From approximately 430 ng of RNA, a library with molecular barcoded alpha/delta and beta/gamma adaptors was made. TCRdb processed the reads anew with MiXCR; each CDR3 protein has one entry. The sample has around 20,000 distinct CDR3 sequences; roughly a fifth are singletons. This CDR3 contains 13 residues. CDR1 is LGHDT, CDR2 YNNKEL, per germline (reference sequence). V lost 4 bases and J lost 2, with 9 bases in between. The J gene is TRBJ2-7, the V gene TRBV3-1; D remains unclear. The source material was a population of CD138-negative cells sorted from bone marrow. This receptor was obtained from a donor aged 40 or over with multiple myeloma. CDR3: CASSPGNTYEQYF. Written as DNA, the CDR3 is TGTGCCAGCAGCCCCGGAAATACCTACGAGCAGTACTTC.